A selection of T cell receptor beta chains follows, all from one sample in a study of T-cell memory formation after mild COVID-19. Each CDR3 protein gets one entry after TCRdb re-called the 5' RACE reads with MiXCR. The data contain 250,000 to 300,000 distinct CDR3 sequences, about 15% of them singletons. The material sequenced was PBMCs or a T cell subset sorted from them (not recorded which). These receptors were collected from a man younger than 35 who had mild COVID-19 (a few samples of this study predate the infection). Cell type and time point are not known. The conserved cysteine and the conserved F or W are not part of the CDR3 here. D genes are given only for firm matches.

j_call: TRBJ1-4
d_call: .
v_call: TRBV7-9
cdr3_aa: ASSLAGANEKLF

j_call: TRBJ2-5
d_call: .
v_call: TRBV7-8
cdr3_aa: ASSLVSEETQY

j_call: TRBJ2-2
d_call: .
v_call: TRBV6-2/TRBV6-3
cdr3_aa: ASLQGKNTGELF

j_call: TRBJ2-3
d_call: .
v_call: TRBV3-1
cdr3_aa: ASRRARATDTQY

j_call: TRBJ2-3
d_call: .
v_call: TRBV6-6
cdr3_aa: ASSGGTDTQY

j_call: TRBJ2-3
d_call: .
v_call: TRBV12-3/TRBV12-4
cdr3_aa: ASALTDTQY

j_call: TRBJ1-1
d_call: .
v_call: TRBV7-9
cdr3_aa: ASSTEGHLNTEAF

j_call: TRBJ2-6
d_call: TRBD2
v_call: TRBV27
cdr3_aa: ASRNSGDSGANVLT

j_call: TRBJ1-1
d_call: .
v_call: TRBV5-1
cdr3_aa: ASSLGGAFLNTEAF

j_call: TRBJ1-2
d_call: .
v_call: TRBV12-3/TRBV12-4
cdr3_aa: ASSLVVQAT

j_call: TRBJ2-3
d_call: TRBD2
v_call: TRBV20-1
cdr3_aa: SARAVGLAGGAQY

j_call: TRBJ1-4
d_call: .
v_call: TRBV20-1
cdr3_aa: SGGVHNEKLF

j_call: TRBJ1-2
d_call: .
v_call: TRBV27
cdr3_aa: ASRIDGGNYGYT

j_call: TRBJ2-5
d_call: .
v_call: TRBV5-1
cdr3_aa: ASSPDPPRNQETQY

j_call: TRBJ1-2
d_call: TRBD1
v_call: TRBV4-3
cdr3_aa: ASSRDRGLSYGYT

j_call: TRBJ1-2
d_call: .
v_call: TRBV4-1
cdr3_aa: ASSHAFGGGYGYT

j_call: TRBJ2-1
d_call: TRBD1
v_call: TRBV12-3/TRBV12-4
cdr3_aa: ASSRRDRGKF

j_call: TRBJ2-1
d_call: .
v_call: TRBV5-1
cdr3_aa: ASSLERTKSYNEQF

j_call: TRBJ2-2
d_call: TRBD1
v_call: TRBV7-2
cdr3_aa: ASSPTGVTGELF

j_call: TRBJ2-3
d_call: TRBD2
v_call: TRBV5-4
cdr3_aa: ASSLGTSPRDTQY